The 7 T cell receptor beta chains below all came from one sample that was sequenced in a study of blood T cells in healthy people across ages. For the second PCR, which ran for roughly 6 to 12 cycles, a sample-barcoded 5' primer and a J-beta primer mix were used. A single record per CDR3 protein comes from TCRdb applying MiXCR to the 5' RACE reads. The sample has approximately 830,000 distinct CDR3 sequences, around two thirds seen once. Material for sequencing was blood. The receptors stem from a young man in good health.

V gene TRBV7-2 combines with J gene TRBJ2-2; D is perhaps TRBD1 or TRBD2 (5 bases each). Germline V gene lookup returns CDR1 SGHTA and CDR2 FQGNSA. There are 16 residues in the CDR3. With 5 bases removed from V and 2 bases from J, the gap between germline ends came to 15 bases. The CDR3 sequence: CASSPPPGSNTGELFF. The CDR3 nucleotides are TGTGCCAGCAGCCCGCCCCCAGGGAGCAACACCGGGGAGCTGTTTTTT.

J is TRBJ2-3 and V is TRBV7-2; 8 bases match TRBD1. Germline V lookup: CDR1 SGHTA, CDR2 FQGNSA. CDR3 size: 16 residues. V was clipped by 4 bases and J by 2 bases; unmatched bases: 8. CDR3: CASSSRTGLLTDTQYF. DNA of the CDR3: TGTGCCAGCAGCTCTCGGACAGGGTTACTCACAGATACGCAGTATTTT. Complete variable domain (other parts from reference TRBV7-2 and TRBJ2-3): GAGVSQSPSNKVTEKGKDVELRCDPISGHTALYWYRQSLGQGLEFLIYFQGNSAPDKSGLPSDRFSAERTGGSVSTLTIQRTQQEDSAVYLCASSSRTGLLTDTQYFGPGTRLTVL.

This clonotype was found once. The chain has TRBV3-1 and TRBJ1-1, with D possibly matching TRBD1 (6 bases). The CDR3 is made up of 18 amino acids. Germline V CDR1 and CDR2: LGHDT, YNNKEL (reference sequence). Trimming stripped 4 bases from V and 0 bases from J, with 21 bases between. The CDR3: CASSPGAKDWGVNTEAFF. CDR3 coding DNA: TGTGCCAGCAGCCCAGGGGCTAAGGATTGGGGGGTGAACACTGAAGCTTTCTTT.

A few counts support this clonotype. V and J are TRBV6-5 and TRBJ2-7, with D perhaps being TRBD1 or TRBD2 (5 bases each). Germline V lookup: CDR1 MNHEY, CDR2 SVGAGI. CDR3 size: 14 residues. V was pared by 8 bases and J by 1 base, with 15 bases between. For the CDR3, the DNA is TGTGCCAGCTTCAGGGCCGGGGATTCCTACGAGCAGTACTTC. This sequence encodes CASFRAGDSYEQYF.

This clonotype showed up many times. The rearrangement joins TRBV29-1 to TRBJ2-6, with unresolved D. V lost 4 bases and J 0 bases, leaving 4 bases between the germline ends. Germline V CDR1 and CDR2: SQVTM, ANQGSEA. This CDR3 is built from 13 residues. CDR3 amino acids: CSVAGSGANVLTF. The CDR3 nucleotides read TGCAGCGTTGCGGGCTCTGGGGCCAACGTCCTGACTTTC.

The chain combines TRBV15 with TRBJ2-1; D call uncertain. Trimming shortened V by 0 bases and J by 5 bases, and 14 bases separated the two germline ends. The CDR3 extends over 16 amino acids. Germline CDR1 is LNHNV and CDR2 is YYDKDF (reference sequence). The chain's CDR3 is CATSRDGLVSHNEQFF. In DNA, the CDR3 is TGTGCCACCAGCAGAGATGGGCTAGTTTCCCACAATGAGCAGTTCTTC.

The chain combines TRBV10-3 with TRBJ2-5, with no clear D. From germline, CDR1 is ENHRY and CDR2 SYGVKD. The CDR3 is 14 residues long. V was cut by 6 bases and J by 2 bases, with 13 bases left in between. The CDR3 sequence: CAISSGPEQETQYF. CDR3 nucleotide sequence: TGTGCCATCAGCTCCGGACCGGAGCAAGAGACCCAGTACTTC.